The 19 T cell receptor beta chains below all came from one sample that was sequenced in a study of OX40 agonist ivuxolimab in advanced cancers. The method was immunoSEQ multiplex PCR; TCRdb's version includes in-frame clones alone and lacks a portion of them. Among roughly 10,000 clones listed, over 65% were seen once. The source was CD4+ or CD8+ T cells sorted from blood, collected in a trial of the OX40 agonist ivuxolimab. The receptor source for this set is an adult with an advanced solid tumor such as melanoma, head and neck, liver or kidney cancer.

The chain is built from TRBV4-1 and TRBJ2-7, with D possibly matching TRBD1 (6 bases). The length of the CDR3 is 15 residues. In germline, CDR1 is MGHRA, CDR2 YSYEKL. V shed 1 base and J shed 2 bases, with 12 bases lying between them. As DNA, the CDR3 is TGCGCCAGCAGCCAAGGTCAGGGGAGTCCCTACGAGCAGTACTTC. This codes for CASSQGQGSPYEQYF.

This chain uses TRBV27 with TRBJ2-1, with D hard to call. Germline lookup yields CDR1 MNHEY and CDR2 SMNVEV (reference sequence). The length of the CDR3 is 13 residues. Trimming shortened V by 5 bases and J by 9 bases, and 14 bases separated the two germline ends. The CDR3 DNA reads TGTGCCAGCAGTCCCCGTGGACCGGCTGAGCAGTTCTTC. Its protein product is CASSPRGPAEQFF.

This clone is medium-sized by share. The chain couples TRBV6-5 to TRBJ2-3, with D unresolved. CDR3 length: 13 amino acids. V lost 2 bases and J 1 base, leaving 4 bases between the germline ends. The germline CDR1 and CDR2 sequences are MNHEY and SVGAGI. This CDR3 is CASSYEGTDTQYF. DNA for the CDR3: TGTGCCAGCAGTTACGAGGGCACAGATACGCAGTATTTT.

About this clone itself: Within the sample, other DNA sequences also encode this same CDR3. This chain links TRBV4-3 with TRBJ2-7; 7 bases map to TRBD2. The J segment lost 2 bases and the V segment lost 0 bases, leaving 4 bases of the junction unmatched. Germline V CDR1 and CDR2: LGHNA, YSLEER. The CDR3 is made up of 15 amino acids. CDR3 nucleotides: TGCGCCAGCAGCCAAGATCTAGCGGAAACCTACGAGCAGTACTTC. Amino acid sequence: CASSQDLAETYEQYF.

The chain is built from TRBV5-1 and TRBJ2-2; tentative D call: TRBD2 (5 bases). Between the trimmed V and J ends, which lost 0 bases and 6 bases, there was a span of 9 bases. The CDR3 runs 14 residues. Germline V CDR1 and CDR2: SGHRS, YFSETQ. Here the CDR3 reads CASSLDTGSGELFF. The CDR3 DNA is TGCGCCAGCAGCTTGGATACGGGGTCCGGGGAGCTGTTTTTT.

This sequence joins TRBV19 and TRBJ2-3, with D maybe TRBD1 (5 bases). Germline CDR1 is LNHDA and CDR2 is SQIVND (reference sequence). The CDR3 is made up of 15 amino acids. Trimming cost V 3 bases and J 4 bases, with 14 bases left between them. For the CDR3, the DNA is TGTGCCAGTAGTATTGGGGCCGAGGTTGCAGATACGCAGTATTTT. This encodes CASSIGAEVADTQYF.

J is TRBJ2-1 and V is TRBV4-3; D might be TRBD2 (5 bases). CDR1 LGHNA and CDR2 YSLEER come from the germline V gene. The CDR3 runs 13 residues. V was cut by 0 bases and J by 10 bases, with 10 bases left in between. The CDR3 loop is CASSQDYSGEQFF. The CDR3, as DNA: TGCGCCAGCAGCCAAGATTATTCGGGGGAGCAGTTCTTC.

This clone occurred a few times. The rearrangement links TRBV6-6 to TRBJ2-3; maybe TRBD2 (6 bases). Germline V CDR1 and CDR2: MNHNY, SVGAGI (reference sequence). CDR3 size: 16 residues. V was pared by 0 bases and J by 2 bases, with 12 bases between. The CDR3 loop is CASSYSGLSFTDTQYF. The CDR3 DNA reads as TGTGCCAGCAGTTACTCGGGACTCTCATTCACAGATACGCAGTATTTT.

This clone was detected only a few times. The CDR3 is CASSVGQGAWNSPLHF. The CDR3, as DNA: TGTGCCAGCAGCGTGGGACAGGGGGCATGGAATTCACCCCTCCACTTT. The V gene is TRBV9, the J gene TRBJ1-6, with 12 positions matching TRBD1. The CDR3 has 16 amino acids. Germline-derived CDR1 and CDR2 are SGDLS and YYNGEE. The junction had 4 bases not matched to a gene; V was cut back by 2 bases and J by 7 bases.

The chain uses TRBV27 and TRBJ2-7; tentatively, D is TRBD1 or TRBD2 (7 bases each). V was trimmed by 5 bases and J by 6 bases, leaving 23 bases between them. This CDR3 is 16 amino acids long. Germline V lookup: CDR1 MNHEY, CDR2 SMNVEV (reference sequence). The CDR3: CASSPPGRGLVSEQYF. The CDR3 DNA follows: TGTGCCAGCAGTCCTCCGGGGAGGGGGCTAGTCTCCGAGCAGTACTTC.

The rearrangement links TRBV19 to TRBJ2-7; TRBD2 agrees at 14 bases. The CDR3 extends over 20 amino acids. Germline values: CDR1 LNHDA, CDR2 SQIVND (reference sequence). V gave up 5 bases and J gave up 2 bases; unmatched junction bases: 17. CDR3 sequence reads: CASSPQTGTSGSYYPYEQYF. CDR3 nucleotides: TGTGCCAGTAGTCCTCAAACAGGGACTAGCGGGAGTTATTACCCCTACGAGCAGTACTTC.

By share of the sample, this clone is medium-sized. As DNA, the CDR3 is TGCAGCGTTGGACAGACCTACGAGCAGTACTTC. Its translation is CSVGQTYEQYF. The gene calls are TRBV29-1 and TRBJ2-7; a weak D match, TRBD1 (5 bases). Germline V gene sequence: CDR1 SQVTM, CDR2 ANQGSEA. The V and J ends lost 4 bases and 2 bases respectively, with 6 bases between them. This CDR3 is 11 amino acids long.

The J gene is TRBJ2-7, the V gene TRBV7-1, with TRBD1 matching over 8 bases. TRBV7-1 is flagged as an ORF with uncertain function. There are 15 residues in the CDR3. Germline trimming cut 1 base from V and 1 base from J; bases unmatched to any gene: 3. CDR3 protein: CASSSGQGPSYEQYF. DNA of the CDR3: TGTGCCAGCAGCTCAGGACAGGGGCCATCCTACGAGCAGTACTTC.

This chain links TRBV6-5 with TRBJ2-1; perhaps TRBD2 as D (6 bases). CDR3 length equals 16 residues. Trimming pared 0 bases from V and 3 bases from J, leaving 12 bases between. Germline lookup yields CDR1 MNHEY and CDR2 SVGAGI. The chain's CDR3 is CASSYSLAASYNEQFF. The CDR3, as DNA: TGTGCCAGCAGTTACTCGTTAGCGGCAAGCTACAATGAGCAGTTCTTC.

This rearrangement joins TRBV4-3 to TRBJ1-2; D gene ambiguous. V shed 4 bases and J shed 6 bases, with 12 bases lying between them. In germline, CDR1 is LGHNA, CDR2 YSLEER. This CDR3 is built from 13 residues. The CDR3 reads CASSREGWDGYTF. CDR3 DNA: TGCGCCAGCAGCCGAGAAGGGTGGGATGGCTACACCTTC.

This chain joins TRBV5-1 and TRBJ2-1; D unresolved. V gave up 5 bases and J gave up 4 bases, with 19 bases separating them. CDR3 length: 16 amino acids. From germline, CDR1 is SGHRS and CDR2 YFSETQ. The CDR3 loop reads CASSLMDGTRYNEQFF. The CDR3 nucleotides are TGCGCCAGCAGTCTTATGGACGGTACACGGTACAATGAGCAGTTCTTC.

In this sample, this clone is medium-sized (0.01 to 0.1%). The chain combines TRBV6-5 with TRBJ1-1; tentatively, D is TRBD1 (5 bases). There are 14 residues in the CDR3. The V end was cut by 2 bases, the J end by 0 bases, with 7 bases between. CDR1 is MNHEY, CDR2 SVGAGI, per germline. CDR3: CASSYQGVNTEAFF. In nucleotides, the CDR3 is TGTGCCAGCAGTTACCAAGGGGTGAACACTGAAGCTTTCTTT.

The chain joins TRBV19 to TRBJ1-2; D ambiguous. Germline values: CDR1 LNHDA, CDR2 SQIVND (reference sequence). V dropped 1 base and J dropped 0 bases, with 6 bases sitting between them. The CDR3 is made up of 14 amino acids. This chain's CDR3 is CASSIGQSNYGYTF. In DNA form, the CDR3 reads TGTGCCAGTAGTATAGGTCAATCTAACTATGGCTACACCTTC.

The chain combines TRBV6-5 with TRBJ2-1, with 12 bases that match TRBD2. This CDR3 region has 14 residues. Trimming removed 5 bases from V and 9 bases from J; junction bases left unmatched: 5. Germline V gives CDR1 MNHEY, CDR2 SVGAGI. CDR3 sequence: CASSRTSGKTEQFF. CDR3 in DNA: TGTGCCAGCAGTCGGACTAGCGGGAAGACTGAGCAGTTCTTC.